Listed below are T cell receptor beta chains from one sample, sequenced in a study of shared clonotypes between healthy human individuals. Only in-frame clones appear in the TCRdb table, and some are missing; sequencing was by immunoSEQ multiplex PCR. The table lists about 1,800,000 clones, about 95% of them singletons. Specimen: naive CD8+ T cells sorted from blood. The receptors originated from a man in his late teens or twenties in good health. Each CDR3 is given with its conserved first and last residue. The D gene is left open where the match is weak. Clone size is given for some rows only: seen once, a few or many times, or a class if the clone is expanded.

size	V	D	J	CDR3	DNA
.	TRBV5-8	.	TRBJ1-1	CASSLLGGAEAFF	TGTGCCAGCAGCTTATTGGGAGGGGCTGAAGCTTTCTTT
.	TRBV6-1	.	TRBJ1-3	CASSEFGYSGNTIYF	TGTGCCAGCAGTGAATTCGGGTACTCTGGAAACACCATATATTTT
.	TRBV7-9	TRBD2	TRBJ2-5	CASSPGAGETQYF	TGTGCCAGCAGCCCCGGAGCGGGGGAGACCCAGTACTTC
.	TRBV12-5	TRBD2	TRBJ2-7	CASGFLAGSSYEQYF	TGTGCTAGTGGTTTTCTAGCGGGGAGCTCCTACGAGCAGTACTTC
.	TRBV13	TRBD2	TRBJ2-6	CASSLYVLAGPHGANVLTF	TGTGCCAGCAGCCTTTATGTACTAGCGGGGCCCCATGGGGCCAACGTCCTGACTTTC
once	TRBV27	TRBD2	TRBJ2-7	CASSLSPPAGGGLKQYF	TGTGCCAGCAGTTTATCCCCCCCAGCGGGAGGGGGCCTTAAGCAGTACTTC
.	TRBV5-1	.	TRBJ1-2	CASSLFDSKTYGYTF	TGCGCCAGCAGCTTGTTTGACAGTAAAACCTATGGCTACACCTTC
.	TRBV7-8	TRBD1	TRBJ1-2	CASSVGQGLNYGYTF	TGTGCCAGCAGCGTGGGACAGGGCCTAAACTATGGCTACACCTTC
.	TRBV11-2	TRBD1	TRBJ2-7	CASSFGRGRYEQYF	TGTGCCAGCAGCTTTGGCAGGGGGCGCTACGAGCAGTACTTC
.	TRBV6-5	.	TRBJ2-7	CASSLDGAYEQYF	TGTGCCAGCAGTCTGGACGGAGCCTACGAGCAGTACTTC